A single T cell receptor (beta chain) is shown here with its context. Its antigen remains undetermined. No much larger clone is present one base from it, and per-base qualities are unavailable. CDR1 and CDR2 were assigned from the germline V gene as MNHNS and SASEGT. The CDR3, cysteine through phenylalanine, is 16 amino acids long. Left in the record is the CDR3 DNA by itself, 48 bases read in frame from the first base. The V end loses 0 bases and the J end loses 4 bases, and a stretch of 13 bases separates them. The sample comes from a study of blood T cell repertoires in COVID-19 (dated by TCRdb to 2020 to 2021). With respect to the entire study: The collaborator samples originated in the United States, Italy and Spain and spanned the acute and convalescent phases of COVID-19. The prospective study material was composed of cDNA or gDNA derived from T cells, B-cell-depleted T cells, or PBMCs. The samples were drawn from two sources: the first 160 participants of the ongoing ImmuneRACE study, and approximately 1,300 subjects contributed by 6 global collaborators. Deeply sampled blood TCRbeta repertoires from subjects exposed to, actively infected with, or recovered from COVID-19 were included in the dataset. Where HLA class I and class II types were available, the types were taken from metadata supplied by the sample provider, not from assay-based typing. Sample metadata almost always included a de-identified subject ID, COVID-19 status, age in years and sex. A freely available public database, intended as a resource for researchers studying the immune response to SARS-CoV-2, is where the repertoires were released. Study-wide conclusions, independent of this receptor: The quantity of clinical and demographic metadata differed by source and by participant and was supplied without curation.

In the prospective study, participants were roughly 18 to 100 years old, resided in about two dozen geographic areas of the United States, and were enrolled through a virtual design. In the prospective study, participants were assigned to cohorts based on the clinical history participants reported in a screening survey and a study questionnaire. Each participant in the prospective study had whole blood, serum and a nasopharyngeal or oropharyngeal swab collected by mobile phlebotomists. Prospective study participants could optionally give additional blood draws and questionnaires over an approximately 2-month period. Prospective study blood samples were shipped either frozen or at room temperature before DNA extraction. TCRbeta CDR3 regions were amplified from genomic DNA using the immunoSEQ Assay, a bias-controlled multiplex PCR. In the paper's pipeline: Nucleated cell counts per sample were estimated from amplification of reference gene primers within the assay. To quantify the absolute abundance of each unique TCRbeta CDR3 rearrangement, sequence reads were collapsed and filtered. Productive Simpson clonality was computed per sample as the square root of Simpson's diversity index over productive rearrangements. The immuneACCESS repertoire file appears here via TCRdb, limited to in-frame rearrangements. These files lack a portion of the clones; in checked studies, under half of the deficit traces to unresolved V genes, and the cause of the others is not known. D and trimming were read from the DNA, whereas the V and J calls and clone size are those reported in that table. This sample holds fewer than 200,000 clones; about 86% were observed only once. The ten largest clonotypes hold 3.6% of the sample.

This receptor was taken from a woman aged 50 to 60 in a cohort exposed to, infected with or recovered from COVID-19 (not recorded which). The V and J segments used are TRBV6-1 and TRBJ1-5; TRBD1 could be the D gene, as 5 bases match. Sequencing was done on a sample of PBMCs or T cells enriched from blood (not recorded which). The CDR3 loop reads CASSEANIRVNQPQHF. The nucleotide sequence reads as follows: TGTGCCAGCAGTGAAGCGAATATCAGGGTTAATCAGCCCCAGCATTTT.